The TCR beta chain described here comes from a study of blood T cell repertoires in COVID-19. About the research overall: Acute and convalescent COVID-19 samples came from the United States, Italy and Spain.

This clone was recorded once. Original analysis: Using reference gene primer amplification, nucleated cell counts were estimated. Only in-frame clones appear in the TCRdb table, and some are missing; sequencing was by immunoSEQ multiplex PCR. V and J calls and clone size are given by that table; D and trimming were obtained from the DNA. The table includes just over 150,000 clones, approximately 80% detected once. V lost 5 bases, J lost 5 bases, and 20 bases stayed unmatched. Germline lookup yields CDR1 LNHDA and CDR2 SQIVND (reference sequence). CDR3 length: 20 residues. The clonotype comes from a man aged 60-69 years with acute or convalescent COVID-19. The material sequenced was peripheral blood. The chain employs TRBV19 and TRBJ2-3; the match to TRBD1 covers 12 bases. The CDR3 region is CASSVWGTGGAGPSGDTQYF. The DNA of the CDR3 is TGTGCCAGTAGTGTCTGGGGGACAGGGGGCGCAGGCCCGTCGGGAGATACGCAGTATTTT.